This paragraph reports one T cell receptor beta chain. The record originates from a study of blood T cell repertoires in COVID-19. The overall study: Researchers got acute and convalescent COVID-19 samples from the United States, Italy and Spain. T cells, B-cell-depleted T cells, or PBMCs provided the cDNA or gDNA that served as material.

The V and J ends lost 4 bases and 0 bases respectively, with 10 bases between them. The CDR3 contains 14 residues. Germline V CDR1 and CDR2: SGHNT, YYREEE (reference sequence). The authors' processing: Estimated nucleated cell counts came from reference gene primer amplification. The protocol was immunoSEQ multiplex PCR, while the TCRdb copy is restricted to in-frame clones and leaves out a portion. V, J and clone size are taken as reported in that table, and D and trimming were inferred from the DNA itself. The sample includes about 230,000 clones, roughly 84% of them seen just once. The TCR originated in a woman between 45 and 65 years old with acute or convalescent COVID-19. The V and J genes are TRBV5-4 and TRBJ1-2, with D perhaps matching TRBD1 (6 bases). The material sequenced was peripheral blood. The CDR3 protein is CASSPGTTNYGYTF. DNA for the CDR3: TGTGCCAGCAGCCCAGGGACAACTAACTATGGCTACACCTTC.